The table lists the clone carrying this T cell receptor (beta chain) with a count of one. The antigen is not known. Germline loops: CDR1 SQVTM, CDR2 ANQGSEA. V was shortened by 6 bases and J by 5 bases, with 14 bases between the two germline ends. CDR3 length: 13 amino acids. Libraries were prepared by immunoSEQ multiplex PCR; TCRdb keeps only in-frame clonotypes and omits some of them. The sample shows tens of thousands of clones, approximately 96% of them seen only once. The sample comes from a study of cytomegalovirus exposure and HLA in healthy donors. Study at large: In a later analysis, it was reported that the roughly 130 validation repertoires had been produced on the same platform as the 500 to 750 repertoires belonging to the first cohort. General observations from the study: The tendency of first-cohort TCR clusters to co-occur in the 120 or so validation repertoires emerged from a later analysis. CMV antigen specificity was confirmed in vitro for a few CMV-associated chains.

This receptor was identified in a man between 18 and 35 years old in good health and CMV-seropositive. The sample taken for sequencing was PBMCs. V gene TRBV29-1 combines with J gene TRBJ2-1, with a possible D match to TRBD1 (6 bases). CDR3 sequence: CSVAAGEHNEQFF. The CDR3 DNA reads as TGCAGCGTGGCGGCAGGGGAACACAATGAGCAGTTCTTC.